Listed below are T cell receptor beta chains from one sample, sequenced in a study of T cell responses to AZD1222 COVID-19 vaccine. Using immunoSEQ multiplex PCR, the repertoire was profiled, and TCRdb retains in-frame clones only, with some absent. This sample yields 110,000 to 150,000 clones, of which roughly 88% are seen a single time; under 3.5% belongs to the top ten. The material sequenced was peripheral blood, taken on day 0 of AZD1222 vaccination. These receptors were collected from an adult in good health. The CDR3 runs from the conserved cysteine through the conserved F or W. Fields, in order: J gene, clone size, D gene, V gene, CDR3 protein, CDR3 DNA. D genes are given only for firm matches. The size field is filled for only some rows; it gives once, few, many or a size class.

J: TRBJ2-5; size: -; D: -; V: TRBV19; CDR3: CASSHTGSETQYF; DNA: TGTGCCAGTAGTCATACGGGGTCGGAGACCCAGTACTTC
J: TRBJ2-7; size: once; D: -; V: TRBV6-1; CDR3: CASSEMALSSSYEQYF; DNA: TGTGCCAGCAGTGAAATGGCCCTATCTAGCTCCTACGAGCAGTACTTC
J: TRBJ2-7; size: -; D: TRBD1; V: TRBV10-2; CDR3: CASRPGGSYEQYF; DNA: TGCGCCAGCAGGCCAGGGGGCTCCTACGAGCAGTACTTC
J: TRBJ1-5; size: -; D: -; V: TRBV7-2; CDR3: CASSLALAGAQPQHF; DNA: TGTGCCAGCAGCTTAGCGCTGGCAGGGGCCCAGCCCCAGCATTTT
J: TRBJ1-5; size: -; D: -; V: TRBV28; CDR3: CASSLWYSNQPQHF; DNA: TGTGCCAGCAGTTTATGGTATAGCAATCAGCCCCAGCATTTT
J: TRBJ2-2; size: -; D: -; V: TRBV27; CDR3: CASRSGLNTGELFF; DNA: TGTGCCAGCAGAAGCGGGCTAAACACCGGGGAGCTGTTTTTT
J: TRBJ2-7; size: few; D: -; V: TRBV5-1; CDR3: CASSLGHLLDEQYF; DNA: TGCGCCAGCAGCTTGGGGCACCTTCTGGACGAGCAGTACTTC
J: TRBJ2-7; size: -; D: -; V: TRBV27; CDR3: CASSLTSSYEQYF; DNA: TGTGCCAGCAGTTTAACCAGCTCCTACGAGCAGTACTTC
J: TRBJ2-5; size: -; D: TRBD2; V: TRBV7-8; CDR3: CASRKRGVQETQYF; DNA: TGTGCCAGCAGGAAGCGGGGGGTACAAGAGACCCAGTACTTC
J: TRBJ2-5; size: -; D: -; V: TRBV29-1; CDR3: CSGFTIQETQYF; DNA: TGCAGCGGCTTCACCATCCAAGAGACCCAGTACTTC
J: TRBJ2-5; size: -; D: TRBD1; V: TRBV11-3; CDR3: CASSLQEGQGETQYF; DNA: TGTGCCAGCAGCCTTCAGGAAGGACAGGGAGAGACCCAGTACTTC
J: TRBJ2-7; size: few; D: -; V: TRBV5-4; CDR3: CASSLRGAGEQYF; DNA: TGTGCCAGCAGCTTAAGGGGCGCGGGGGAGCAGTACTTC
J: TRBJ1-1; size: once; D: -; V: TRBV29-1; CDR3: CSVGLGAGTEAFF; DNA: TGCAGCGTTGGACTGGGGGCTGGCACTGAAGCTTTCTTT
J: TRBJ1-5; size: -; D: -; V: TRBV6-4; CDR3: CASSEQYSNQPQHF; DNA: TGTGCCAGCAGTGAACAGTATAGCAATCAGCCCCAGCATTTT
J: TRBJ1-5; size: -; D: -; V: TRBV7-9; CDR3: CASSTENQPQHF; DNA: TGTGCCAGCAGCACAGAGAATCAGCCCCAGCATTTT
J: TRBJ2-3; size: -; D: -; V: TRBV7-2; CDR3: CASSLGNQMNTQYF; DNA: TGTGCCAGCAGCTTAGGTAACCAAATGAATACGCAGTATTTT
J: TRBJ1-2; size: -; D: TRBD1; V: TRBV7-2; CDR3: CASSLQQGYYGYTF; DNA: TGTGCCAGCAGCTTACAACAGGGGTACTATGGCTACACCTTC
J: TRBJ1-5; size: -; D: -; V: TRBV30; CDR3: CAWSPTGNQPQHF; DNA: TGTGCCTGGAGCCCCACAGGGAATCAGCCCCAGCATTTT
J: TRBJ2-1; size: -; D: -; V: TRBV13; CDR3: CASSLTRTVNEQFF; DNA: TGTGCCAGCAGCTTAACCAGGACTGTCAATGAGCAGTTCTTC
J: TRBJ2-3; size: -; D: -; V: TRBV7-2; CDR3: CASSSRGGGTDTQYF; DNA: TGTGCCAGCAGCTCCCGGGGCGGCGGCACAGATACGCAGTATTTT
J: TRBJ2-1; size: -; D: TRBD2; V: TRBV7-3; CDR3: CASSLSSGTYNEQFF; DNA: TGTGCCAGCAGCTTATCTAGCGGAACATACAATGAGCAGTTCTTC
J: TRBJ2-1; size: -; D: -; V: TRBV19; CDR3: CASMATDGTFRSGQFF; DNA: TGTGCCAGTATGGCAACTGACGGGACTTTCCGTTCCGGGCAGTTCTTC